The entry below gives a single T cell receptor (beta chain) sequence along with its context. The antigen is unknown. Germline loops: CDR1 MNHNS, CDR2 SASEGT. Trimming cost V 7 bases and J 4 bases, with 12 bases left between them. The CDR3 runs 13 residues. Samples each yielded at least 5 micrograms of total RNA. This sample was included in a study of blood T cells in healthy people across ages. Study-wide points: Not knowing donor CMV status may have confounded expanded clonotype changes. As age increased, TCR beta diversity per million T cells fell in a roughly linear fashion.

Using a J-beta primer mix together with a sample-barcoded 5' primer, a second PCR was run for about 6 to 12 cycles. All cDNA molecules were each tagged by a template-switch adaptor with 12 random nucleotides. TCRdb processed the 5' RACE reads anew with MiXCR; each CDR3 protein has one entry. The table records 1.5 million to 2 million distinct CDR3 sequences, roughly 32% of them present only once. Sequenced sample: blood. The rearrangement uses TRBV6-1 and TRBJ2-3, with a weak D call TRBD2 (6 bases). The sequence derives from a woman aged 30 to 39 in good health. The CDR3 DNA follows: TGTGCCAGCATAATAAGCGGGTCAGATACGCAGTATTTT. Protein sequence: CASIISGSDTQYF.